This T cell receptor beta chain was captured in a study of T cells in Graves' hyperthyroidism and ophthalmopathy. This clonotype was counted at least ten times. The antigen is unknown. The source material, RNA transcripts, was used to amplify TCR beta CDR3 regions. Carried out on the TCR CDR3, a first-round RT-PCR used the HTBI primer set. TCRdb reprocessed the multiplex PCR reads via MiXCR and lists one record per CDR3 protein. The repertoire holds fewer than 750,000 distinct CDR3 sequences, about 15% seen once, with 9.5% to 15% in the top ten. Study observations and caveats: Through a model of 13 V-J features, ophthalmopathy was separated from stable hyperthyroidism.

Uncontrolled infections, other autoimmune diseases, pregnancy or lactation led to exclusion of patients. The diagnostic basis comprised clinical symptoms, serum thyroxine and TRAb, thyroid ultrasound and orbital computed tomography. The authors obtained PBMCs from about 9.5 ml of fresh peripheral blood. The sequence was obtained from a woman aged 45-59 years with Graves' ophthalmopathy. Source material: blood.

This CDR3 is CASSLGLQDTQYF. In DNA form, the CDR3 reads TGCGCCAGCAGCCTAGGGCTCCAAGATACGCAGTATTTT. V and J are TRBV4-3 and TRBJ2-3; D unclear. Germline CDR1 and CDR2: LGHNA and YSLEER. CDR3 length: 13 residues. V was shortened by 4 bases and J by 5 bases, with 10 bases between the two germline ends.